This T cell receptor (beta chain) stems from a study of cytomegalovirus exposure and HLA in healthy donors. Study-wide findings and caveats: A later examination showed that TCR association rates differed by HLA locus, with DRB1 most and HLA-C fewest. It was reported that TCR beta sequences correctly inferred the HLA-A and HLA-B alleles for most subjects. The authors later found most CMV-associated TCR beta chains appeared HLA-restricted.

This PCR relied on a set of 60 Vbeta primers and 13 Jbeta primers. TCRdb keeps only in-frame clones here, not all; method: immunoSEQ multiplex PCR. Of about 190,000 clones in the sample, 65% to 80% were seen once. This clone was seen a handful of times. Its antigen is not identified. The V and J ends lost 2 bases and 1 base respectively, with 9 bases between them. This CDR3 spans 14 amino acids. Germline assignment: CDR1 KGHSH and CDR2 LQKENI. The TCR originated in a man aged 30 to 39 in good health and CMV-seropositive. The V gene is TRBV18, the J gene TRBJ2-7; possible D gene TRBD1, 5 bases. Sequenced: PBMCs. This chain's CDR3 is CASSPFRESYEQYF. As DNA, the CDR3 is TGTGCCAGCTCACCATTCAGGGAATCCTACGAGCAGTACTTC.